The rows below give T cell receptor beta chains drawn from one sample of a study of CD8+ T cells in alopecia areata. Assay: immunoSEQ multiplex PCR; the TCRdb copy retains only in-frame clones and omits some. The profile shows about 91,000 clones, 40% to 55% of them singletons. The sequencing sample was made of CD4+ T cells sorted from blood. The receptor set was obtained from a human donor with alopecia areata. CDR3s include the opening cysteine and the closing phenylalanine or tryptophan. The order of the fields is V gene, D gene, J gene, CDR3 DNA, CDR3 protein. The D gene is left open where the match is weak.

TRBV29-1,TRBD2,TRBJ2-1,TGCAGCGTTGGAGGGAGGGCACGCAATGAGCAGTTCTTC,CSVGGRARNEQFF
TRBV6-5,-,TRBJ2-3,TGTGCCAGCAGTCCCCTACGAGTTCGCGCAGATACGCAGTATTTT,CASSPLRVRADTQYF
TRBV29-1,-,TRBJ2-3,TGCAGCGTTGTGCCCCCAGATACGCAGTATTTT,CSVVPPDTQYF
TRBV2,TRBD2,TRBJ2-7,TGTGCCAGCGGGGGACTAGTTCCCTACGAGCAGTACTTC,CASGGLVPYEQYF
TRBV5-4,-,TRBJ2-6,TGTGCCAGCAGCTTCGGCCCCTCTGGGGCCAACGTCCTGACTTTC,CASSFGPSGANVLTF
TRBV30,TRBD2,TRBJ2-5,TGTGCCTGGAGTAGACTAGCGGGGTCAGAGACCCAGTACTTC,CAWSRLAGSETQYF
TRBV7-2,-,TRBJ2-7,TGTGCCACCTATGTCCGGGACGAGCAGTACTTC,CATYVRDEQYF
TRBV6-5,-,TRBJ2-7,TGTGCCAGCATCAAGGCGGTCCCTTACGAGCAGTACTTC,CASIKAVPYEQYF
TRBV28,-,TRBJ1-1,TGTGCCAGCACCTCTCCCGGAACATCTGGTGAAGCTTTCTTT,CASTSPGTSGEAFF
TRBV30,TRBD2,TRBJ2-1,TGTGCCTGGAGCTCGGGACTAGATCCCAATGAGCAGTTCTTC,CAWSSGLDPNEQFF